The clone carrying this TCR beta chain was observed at least ten times. Its antigen is unknown. This entry belongs to a study of blood T cells in healthy people across ages. Broader study findings: Considered underestimates were the diversity estimates obtained from one million T cells. Whereas aged donors had fewer naive CD4+ cells, long-lived donors had more of them and higher diversity.

Next came a second PCR, run for about 6 to 12 cycles, which used a sample-barcoded 5' primer along with a J-beta primer mix. TCRdb processed the 5' RACE reads anew with MiXCR; each CDR3 protein has one entry. The sample lists fewer than 700,000 distinct CDR3 sequences, roughly 43% occurring once. The CDR3 runs 12 residues. Germline V CDR1 and CDR2: SEHNR, FQNEAQ (reference sequence). Trimming took 3 bases from V and 3 from J, leaving 3 bases between them. Sequenced material: blood. The TCR originated in a man at least 80 years old in good health. The rearrangement joins TRBV7-9 to TRBJ2-4; D gene ambiguous. Here the CDR3 DNA reads TGTGCCAGCAGCTTCGGCAAAAACATTCAGTACTTC. This codes for CASSFGKNIQYF.